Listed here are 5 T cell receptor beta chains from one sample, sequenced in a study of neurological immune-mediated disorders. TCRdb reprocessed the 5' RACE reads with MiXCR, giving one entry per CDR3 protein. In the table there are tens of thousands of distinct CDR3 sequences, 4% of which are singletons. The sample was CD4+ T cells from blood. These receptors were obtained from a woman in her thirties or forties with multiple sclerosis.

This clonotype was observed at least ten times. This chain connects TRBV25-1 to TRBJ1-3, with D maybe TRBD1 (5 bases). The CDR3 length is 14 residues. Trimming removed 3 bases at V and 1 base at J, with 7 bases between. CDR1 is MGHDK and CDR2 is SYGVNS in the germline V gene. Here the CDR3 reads CASSDGASGNTIYF. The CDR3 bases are TGTGCCAGCAGTGATGGGGCATCTGGAAACACCATATATTTT. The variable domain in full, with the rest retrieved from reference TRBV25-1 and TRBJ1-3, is EADIYQTPRYLVIGTGKKITLECSQTMGHDKMYWYQQDPGMELHLIHYSYGVNSTEKGDLSSESTVSRIRTEHFPLTLESARPSHTSQYLCASSDGASGNTIYFGEGSWLTVV.

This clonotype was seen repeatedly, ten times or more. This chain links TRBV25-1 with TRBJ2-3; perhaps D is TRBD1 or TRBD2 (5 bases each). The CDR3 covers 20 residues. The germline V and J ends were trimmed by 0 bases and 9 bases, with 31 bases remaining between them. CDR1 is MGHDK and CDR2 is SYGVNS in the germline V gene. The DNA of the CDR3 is TGTGCCAGCAGTGAATATGACGGCGGGCGTGGGTCGGGGCTTTTAGGGACGCAGTATTTT. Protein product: CASSEYDGGRGSGLLGTQYF.

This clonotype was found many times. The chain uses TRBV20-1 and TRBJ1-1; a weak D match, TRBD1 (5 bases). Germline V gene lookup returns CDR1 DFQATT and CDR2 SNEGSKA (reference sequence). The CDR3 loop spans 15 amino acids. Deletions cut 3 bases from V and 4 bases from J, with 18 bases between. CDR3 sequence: CSASAAGTLVTEAFF. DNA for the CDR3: TGCAGTGCTAGCGCTGCAGGGACCTTAGTCACTGAAGCTTTCTTT.

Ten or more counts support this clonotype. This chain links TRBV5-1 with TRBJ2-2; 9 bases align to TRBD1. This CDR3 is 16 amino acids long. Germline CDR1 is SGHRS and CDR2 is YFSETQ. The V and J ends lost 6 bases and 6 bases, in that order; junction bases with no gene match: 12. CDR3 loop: CASTPLRTGEAGELFF. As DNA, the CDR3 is TGCGCCAGCACCCCTTTGAGGACAGGGGAAGCCGGGGAGCTGTTTTTT.

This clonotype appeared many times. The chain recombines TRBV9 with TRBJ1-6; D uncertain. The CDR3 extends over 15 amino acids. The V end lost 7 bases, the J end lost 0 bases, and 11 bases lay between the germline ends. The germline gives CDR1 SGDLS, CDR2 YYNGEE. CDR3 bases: TGTGCCAGCTCACCGGAAATCTCCTATAATTCACCCCTCCACTTT. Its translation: CASSPEISYNSPLHF. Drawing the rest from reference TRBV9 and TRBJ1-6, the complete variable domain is DSGVTQTPKHLITATGQRVTLRCSPRSGDLSVYWYQQSLDQGLQFLIQYYNGEERAKGNILERFSAQQFPDLHSELNLSSLELGDSALYFCASSPEISYNSPLHFGNGTRLTVT.